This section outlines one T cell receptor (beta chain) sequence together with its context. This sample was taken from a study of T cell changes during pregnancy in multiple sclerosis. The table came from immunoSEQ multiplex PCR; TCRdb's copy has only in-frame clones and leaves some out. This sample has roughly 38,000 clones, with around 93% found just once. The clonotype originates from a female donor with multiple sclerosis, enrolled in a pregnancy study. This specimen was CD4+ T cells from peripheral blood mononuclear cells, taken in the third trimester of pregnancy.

The CDR3 sequence: CASSESGASTDTQYF. The CDR3 coding sequence is TGTGCCAGCAGTGAAAGCGGGGCTAGCACAGATACGCAGTATTTT. The V call is TRBV6-1, the J call TRBJ2-3; the match to TRBD2 covers 7 bases. Per germline, CDR1 MNHNS and CDR2 SASEGT. The CDR3 consists of 15 residues. V trimming: 2 bases; J trimming: 0 bases; junction bases outside the gene matches: 2.